Listed below are T cell receptor beta chains from one sample, sequenced in a study of blood T cells in healthy people across ages. TCRdb reprocessed the 5' RACE reads with MiXCR, giving one entry per CDR3 protein. The sample holds 1.5 million to 1.9 million distinct CDR3 sequences, roughly two fifths seen once. Input material: blood. The source of these receptors is a woman aged 18-35 years in good health. Each CDR3 is given with its conserved first and last residue. The order of the fields is V gene, D gene, clone size, J gene, CDR3 DNA, CDR3 protein. A D gene is named only where the DNA matches it firmly. The size entry is marked missing in some rows and otherwise reads once, few, many or a size class.

V: TRBV6-6; D: TRBD1; size: .; J: TRBJ2-7; DNA: TGTGCCAGCCTTCGCGATCCGACAGGGTGGAACGAGCAGTACTTC; CDR3: CASLRDPTGWNEQYF
V: TRBV6-5; D: .; size: .; J: TRBJ2-7; DNA: TGTGCCAGCAGTTACTCGGAGAGGGGCTCCTACGAGCAGTACTTC; CDR3: CASSYSERGSYEQYF
V: TRBV20-1; D: .; size: .; J: TRBJ1-6; DNA: TGCAGTGCCCCGGGCTGGGGGACTTATAATTCACCCCTCCACTTT; CDR3: CSAPGWGTYNSPLHF
V: TRBV7-9; D: .; size: few; J: TRBJ2-1; DNA: TGTGCCAGCAGCTTAGGACTCCAACGAAGCAATGAGCAGTTCTTC; CDR3: CASSLGLQRSNEQFF
V: TRBV20-1; D: .; size: .; J: TRBJ2-4; DNA: TGCAGTGCTAGAGAGAGTGAGACGACTGCAAAGCAGTACTTC; CDR3: CSARESETTAKQYF
V: TRBV7-9; D: .; size: .; J: TRBJ2-7; DNA: TGTGCCAGCAGCTTAACTCAGAGCTCCTACGAGCAGTACTTC; CDR3: CASSLTQSSYEQYF
V: TRBV9; D: .; size: .; J: TRBJ2-1; DNA: TGTGCCAGCAGCGTCGCCGAGGAGAGGAGCTCCTACAATGAGCAGTTCTTC; CDR3: CASSVAEERSSYNEQFF
V: TRBV28; D: .; size: .; J: TRBJ2-2; DNA: TGTGCCAGCAACGACGAAAACACCGGGGAGCTGTTTTTT; CDR3: CASNDENTGELFF
V: TRBV20-1; D: .; size: .; J: TRBJ2-2; DNA: TGCAGTGCTGCCCGTGGGCCCGGGGAGCTGTTTTTT; CDR3: CSAARGPGELFF
V: TRBV12-3/TRBV12-4; D: .; size: .; J: TRBJ1-1; DNA: TGTGCCAGCAGTTTAGGATTGTACGAGGGGGGCACTGAAGCTTTCTTT; CDR3: CASSLGLYEGGTEAFF
V: TRBV13; D: TRBD1; size: few; J: TRBJ1-1; DNA: TGTGCCAGCAGCCCACTCCCCTCAAGGGACAGGGTAGCTTTCTTT; CDR3: CASSPLPSRDRVAFF
V: TRBV12-3/TRBV12-4; D: TRBD2; size: .; J: TRBJ2-1; DNA: TGTGCCAGCAAAAAGGGCAGCGGGAGTTCTTACAATGAGCAGTTCTTC; CDR3: CASKKGSGSSYNEQFF
V: TRBV4-2; D: TRBD1; size: .; J: TRBJ2-7; DNA: TGTGCCAGCAGCCAAACGGGGACAGGGTTAAACAATGAGCAGTACTTC; CDR3: CASSQTGTGLNNEQYF
V: TRBV20-1; D: TRBD2; size: once; J: TRBJ2-7; DNA: TGCAGTGCTAGAGATAATACGGGAGGGTACTACAATGAGCAGTACTTC; CDR3: CSARDNTGGYYNEQYF
V: TRBV6-5; D: .; size: .; J: TRBJ2-1; DNA: TGTGCCATCCGGCGGGGCGCCGCCTCCTACAATGAGCAGTTCTTC; CDR3: CAIRRGAASYNEQFF
V: TRBV28; D: .; size: .; J: TRBJ1-6; DNA: TGTGCCAGCAGCCCGACCTCAGACTCCAATAATTCACCCCTCCACTTT; CDR3: CASSPTSDSNNSPLHF
V: TRBV12-3/TRBV12-4; D: .; size: .; J: TRBJ2-1; DNA: TGTGCCAGCAGTTTTCGGGTATTCAATGAGCAGTTCTTC; CDR3: CASSFRVFNEQFF
V: TRBV19; D: .; size: .; J: TRBJ2-5; DNA: TGTGCCAGCTTGGATTGGGGCAGTGGTGAGCAGTACTTC; CDR3: CASLDWGSGEQYF
V: TRBV7-2; D: .; size: many; J: TRBJ1-2; DNA: TGTGCCAGCAGCCCGAGGCAGGGGTTAATAAAGTACGGCTACACCTTC; CDR3: CASSPRQGLIKYGYTF
V: TRBV6-1; D: .; size: few; J: TRBJ1-5; DNA: TGTGCCAGCAGGGAAACCCCAGGAGGGTCTAGCAATCAGCCCCAGCATTTT; CDR3: CASRETPGGSSNQPQHF